Following are 32 T cell receptor beta chains from one sample sequenced in a study of blood T cell repertoires in COVID-19. The method was immunoSEQ multiplex PCR; TCRdb's version includes in-frame clones alone and lacks a portion of them. The data hold tens of thousands of clones, with 82% observed a single time. The sample consisted of peripheral blood. The receptors here all came from a man aged 55 to 69 with acute or convalescent COVID-19.

The chain recombines TRBV6-6 with TRBJ1-5; 10 bases fit TRBD1. Germline trimming cut 2 bases from V and 7 bases from J; bases unmatched to any gene: 5. Looked up from germline, CDR1 is MNHNY and CDR2 is SVGAGI (reference sequence). CDR3 size: 15 residues. CDR3 amino acids: CASSYNGQGGQPQHF. CDR3 sequence (DNA): TGTGCCAGCAGTTACAATGGACAGGGGGGCCAGCCCCAGCATTTT.

V gene TRBV6-4 combines with J gene TRBJ2-1; TRBD2 might be the D (5 bases). The CDR3 is 15 amino acids. CDR1 and CDR2 from the germline V gene are MRHNA and SNTAGT. The V and J ends lost 4 bases and 5 bases respectively, with 15 bases between them. The CDR3 DNA reads as TGTGCCAGCAGTGTCAGCGGCGGCCTTAACAATGAGCAGTTCTTC. It is translated as CASSVSGGLNNEQFF.

The chain is built from TRBV29-1 and TRBJ1-4; maybe TRBD1 (5 bases). The germline V gene encodes CDR1 SQVTM and CDR2 ANQGSEA. Trimming cost V 4 bases and J 3 bases, with 12 bases left between them. The CDR3 loop spans 14 amino acids. As DNA, the CDR3 is TGCAGCGTTGCCCCGGGGGGTCCTAATGAAAAACTGTTTTTT. As protein: CSVAPGGPNEKLFF.

This sequence joins TRBV28 and TRBJ1-4; no clear D. Germline CDR1 and CDR2: MDHEN and SYDVKM. Trimming left V 2 bases short and J 2 bases short, with 12 bases between. The CDR3 contains 16 residues. CDR3 coding DNA: TGTGCCAGCAGTTTAACGGGCGGCGGGACTAATGAAAAACTGTTTTTT. Its translation is CASSLTGGGTNEKLFF.

J is TRBJ1-2 and V is TRBV4-1; 9 bases line up with TRBD1. Unmatched junction bases numbered 11, after V lost 4 bases and J lost 8 bases. CDR3 length: 15 amino acids. Germline V lookup: CDR1 MGHRA, CDR2 YSYEKL. The CDR3, as DNA: TGCGCCAGCAGCCCTACCGGGACAGGGTCCGGCGGCTACACCTTC. Amino acid sequence: CASSPTGTGSGGYTF.

The chain combines TRBV24-1 with TRBJ2-2; D possibly corresponds to TRBD2 (5 bases). This CDR3 region has 16 residues. V shed 3 bases and J shed 3 bases, with 13 bases lying between them. CDR1 and CDR2 from the germline V gene are KGHDR and SFDVKD. CDR3 in amino acids: CATSDSKAGDTGELFF. DNA for the CDR3: TGTGCCACCAGTGATAGCAAAGCCGGGGACACCGGGGAGCTGTTTTTT.

The chain employs TRBV5-1 and TRBJ1-4; 7 bases align to TRBD1. The V gene end was trimmed by 5 bases and the J gene end by 7 bases; junction bases not matched to a gene: 8. The CDR3 is 14 residues long. Germline loops: CDR1 SGHRS, CDR2 YFSETQ. As DNA, the CDR3 is TGCGCCAGCAGAAGAGGGGGCTCAAGTGAAAAACTGTTTTTT. Translation: CASRRGGSSEKLFF.

The CDR3 reads CASSLSGKETQYF. For the CDR3, the DNA is TGCGCCAGCAGCTTGTCAGGGAAAGAGACCCAGTACTTC. The chain joins TRBV5-1 to TRBJ2-5; TRBD1 might be the D (5 bases). Germline V gene sequence: CDR1 SGHRS, CDR2 YFSETQ. The V end was cut by 1 base, the J end by 3 bases, with 7 bases between. CDR3 size: 13 residues.

This chain links TRBV27 with TRBJ1-1; D gene uncertain. Germline CDR1 MNHEY, CDR2 SMNVEV (reference sequence). CDR3 length: 15 residues. V gave up 0 bases and J gave up 3 bases, with 11 bases separating them. CDR3: CASSLSLAGDTEAFF. The CDR3 nucleotides read TGTGCCAGCAGTTTATCACTTGCCGGAGACACTGAAGCTTTCTTT.

As DNA, the CDR3 is TGTGCCAGCACCCGCGGGACAGCCCAAGAGACCCAGTACTTC. Encoded protein: CASTRGTAQETQYF. This chain uses TRBV6-5 with TRBJ2-5, with D possibly being TRBD1 (7 bases). The germline CDR1 and CDR2 sequences are MNHEY and SVGAGI. The CDR3 has 14 residues. Trimming took 7 bases from V and 1 from J, leaving 13 bases between them.

The rearrangement joins TRBV2 to TRBJ1-2; 7 bases match TRBD1. CDR3 length: 13 amino acids. Germline trimming cut 9 bases from V and 1 base from J; bases unmatched to any gene: 5. The germline CDR1 and CDR2 sequences are SNHLY and FYNNEI. For the CDR3, the DNA is TGTGCCAGTAGACAGGGTTATAACTATGGCTACACCTTC. Translating gives CASRQGYNYGYTF.

This chain links TRBV6-1 with TRBJ2-1; 11 positions match TRBD2. Looked up from germline, CDR1 is MNHNS and CDR2 is SASEGT. J lost 4 bases, V lost 4 bases, and 6 bases had no gene match. CDR3 size: 16 residues. CDR3 in DNA: TGTGCCAGCAGTGTCGGACTAGCGGGCAATTACAATGAGCAGTTCTTC. Its protein is CASSVGLAGNYNEQFF.

This chain uses TRBV2 with TRBJ1-1; D may be TRBD1 (5 bases). Trimming pared 6 bases from V and 3 bases from J, leaving 14 bases between. Germline-derived CDR1 and CDR2 are SNHLY and FYNNEI. The CDR3 spans 14 residues. The CDR3 spells CASSVGGEHTEAFF. CDR3 DNA: TGTGCCAGCAGCGTCGGGGGAGAACACACTGAAGCTTTCTTT. Complete variable domain (other parts from reference TRBV2 and TRBJ1-1): EPEVTQTPSHQVTQMGQEVILRCVPISNHLYFYWYRQILGQKVEFLVSFYNNEISEKSEIFDDQFSVERPDGSNFTLKIRSTKLEDSAMYFCASSVGGEHTEAFFGQGTRLTVV.

V gene TRBV19 combines with J gene TRBJ2-7; TRBD1 agrees at 7 bases. V gave up 5 bases and J gave up 7 bases; unmatched junction bases: 11. This CDR3 is 14 amino acids long. The germline V gene has CDR1 LNHDA and CDR2 SQIVND (reference sequence). The CDR3, as DNA: TGTGCCAGTAGTGCGGAGACAGGGATAGAGGAGCAGTACTTC. It translates to CASSAETGIEEQYF.

This clone was detected a few times. This chain links TRBV7-3 with TRBJ2-5, with a possible D match to TRBD2 (6 bases). Looked up from germline, CDR1 is SGHTA and CDR2 is FQGTGA. Trimming shortened V by 3 bases and J by 2 bases, and 7 bases separated the two germline ends. CDR3 length: 13 residues. The CDR3 sequence: CASSFGGQETQYF. CDR3 DNA sequence: TGTGCCAGCAGCTTCGGGGGTCAAGAGACCCAGTACTTC.

In its sample, this clone was seen many times. The J gene is TRBJ2-3, the V gene TRBV9; 9 bases match TRBD2. The CDR3 extends over 16 amino acids. Per germline, CDR1 SGDLS and CDR2 YYNGEE. The V gene end was trimmed by 5 bases and the J gene end by 3 bases; junction bases not matched to a gene: 10. CDR3 sequence: CASSLLSSGATDTQYF. Here the CDR3 DNA reads TGTGCCAGCAGTCTATTGTCTAGCGGGGCTACAGATACGCAGTATTTT. The entire variable domain, with the rest obtained from reference TRBV9 and TRBJ2-3, is as follows: DSGVTQTPKHLITATGQRVTLRCSPRSGDLSVYWYQQSLDQGLQFLIQYYNGEERAKGNILERFSAQQFPDLHSELNLSSLELGDSALYFCASSLLSSGATDTQYFGPGTRLTVL.

The gene calls are TRBV29-1 and TRBJ2-3, with TRBD2 matching over 14 bases. The CDR3 runs 14 residues. Germline CDR1 is SQVTM and CDR2 is ANQGSEA. V was clipped by 7 bases and J by 4 bases; unmatched bases: 4. This CDR3 is CSGSTSGGADTQYF. In DNA, the CDR3 is TGCAGCGGATCGACTAGCGGGGGGGCAGATACGCAGTATTTT.

This sequence joins TRBV9 and TRBJ2-3; TRBD1 matches 7 bases. CDR1 is SGDLS and CDR2 is YYNGEE in the germline V gene. The CDR3 totals 16 residues. With 0 bases clipped from V and 3 bases from J, the junction kept 7 bases outside the gene matches. The CDR3 DNA follows: TGTGCCAGCAGCGTAGATGGCAGGGGGTGGACAGATACGCAGTATTTT. It codes for CASSVDGRGWTDTQYF.

The V call is TRBV14, the J call TRBJ1-5, with a tentative D call TRBD1 (5 bases). V dropped 2 bases and J dropped 4 bases, with 6 bases sitting between them. Germline loops: CDR1 SGHDN, CDR2 FVKESK. The length of the CDR3 is 13 residues. The CDR3 DNA sequence: TGTGCCAGCAGCCAAACAGGAAATCAGCCCCAGCATTTT. Translation gives CASSQTGNQPQHF.

The chain couples TRBV5-4 to TRBJ1-2; 10 bases map to TRBD1. The CDR3 loop spans 14 amino acids. In germline, CDR1 is SGHNT, CDR2 YYREEE (reference sequence). With V trimmed by 3 bases and J by 6 bases, 5 bases remained unmatched. In nucleotides, the CDR3 is TGTGCCAGCAGCTGGCCCGGACAGGGGGATGGCTACACCTTC. It is translated as CASSWPGQGDGYTF.

The chain joins TRBV29-1 to TRBJ1-2, with 7 bases that match TRBD1. The germline CDR1 and CDR2 sequences are SQVTM and ANQGSEA. Unmatched junction bases numbered 7, after V lost 5 bases and J lost 4 bases. CDR3 length: 13 residues. CDR3 nucleotide sequence: TGCAGCGTTAGGCCAGGGGGTCTCTATGGCTACACCTTC. It codes for CSVRPGGLYGYTF.

V is TRBV20-1 and J is TRBJ2-3; D might be TRBD2 (7 bases). CDR3 length equals 11 residues. V lost 6 bases and J lost 8, with 12 bases in between. Per germline, CDR1 DFQATT and CDR2 SNEGSKA (reference sequence). CDR3 region: CSAFRGGTQYF. CDR3 in DNA: TGCAGTGCGTTTAGGGGGGGTACGCAGTATTTT.

This clone was counted a single time. Here the CDR3 reads CASSEYQTGELFF. The CDR3 region has the DNA TGTGCCAGCAGTGAATACCAGACCGGGGAGCTGTTTTTT. V usage is TRBV2 and J usage is TRBJ2-2; no firm D call. This CDR3 region has 13 residues. From germline, CDR1 is SNHLY and CDR2 FYNNEI. Trimming pared 2 bases from V and 5 bases from J, leaving 6 bases between.

This clone was found once. The rearrangement joins TRBV28 to TRBJ1-4, with TRBD1 matching 9 bases. The CDR3 contains 13 residues. Germline CDR1 MDHEN, CDR2 SYDVKM. The V segment lost 6 bases and the J segment 10 bases; nucleotides outside the gene matches: 6. The CDR3 is CASSPADRGKLFF. The CDR3 bases are TGTGCCAGCAGCCCCGCGGACAGGGGAAAACTGTTTTTT.

The rearrangement links TRBV7-8 to TRBJ2-7; 9 nucleotides match TRBD1. Trimming took 5 bases from V and 4 from J; bases not matched to a gene: 6. The germline gives CDR1 SGHVS, CDR2 FQNEAQ. The CDR3 is 14 amino acids. The CDR3 loop reads CASSTDRGMYEQYF. The DNA for the CDR3 is TGTGCCAGCAGCACGGACAGGGGAATGTACGAGCAGTACTTC.

The CDR3 DNA is TGTGCCAGCAGTTTCGGAGGGGCCGGGATGAACACTGAAGCTTTCTTT. This gives the protein CASSFGGAGMNTEAFF. The V gene is TRBV28, the J gene TRBJ1-1, with a weak D call TRBD1 (5 bases). This CDR3 comprises 16 residues. V lost 3 bases and J lost 0, with 14 bases in between. The V gene's germline CDR1 is MDHEN and CDR2 SYDVKM.

The chain links TRBV6-4 to TRBJ1-2; D unclear. CDR3 length: 13 amino acids. Trimming took 3 bases from V and 2 from J, leaving 7 bases between them. The germline gives CDR1 MRHNA, CDR2 SNTAGT. CDR3: CASSETANYGYTF. CDR3 nucleotide sequence: TGTGCCAGCAGTGAAACAGCCAACTATGGCTACACCTTC.

V is TRBV27 and J is TRBJ2-3, with a tentative D call TRBD1 (5 bases). The CDR3 runs to 16 residues. With 5 bases removed from V and 0 bases from J, the gap between germline ends came to 15 bases. From germline, CDR1 is MNHEY and CDR2 SMNVEV (reference sequence). The CDR3: CASSRGGGVSTDTQYF. CDR3 DNA: TGTGCCAGCAGTAGGGGCGGTGGGGTGAGCACAGATACGCAGTATTTT.

V gene TRBV20-1 combines with J gene TRBJ2-1; 15 nucleotides align to TRBD2. The J segment lost 9 bases and the V segment lost 3 bases, leaving 6 bases of the junction unmatched. The CDR3 extends over 15 amino acids. Germline V gene sequence: CDR1 DFQATT, CDR2 SNEGSKA (reference sequence). CDR3 in amino acids: CSASPGTSGGFEQFF. Here the CDR3 DNA reads TGCAGTGCTAGTCCTGGGACTAGCGGGGGGTTTGAGCAGTTCTTC.

The J gene is TRBJ2-5, the V gene TRBV27; unclear D gene. V was shortened by 2 bases and J by 2 bases, with 9 bases between the two germline ends. The CDR3 has 14 amino acids. CDR1 is MNHEY and CDR2 is SMNVEV in the germline V gene (reference sequence). CDR3 amino acids: CASSLKSTQETQYF. In DNA form, the CDR3 reads TGTGCCAGCAGTTTAAAGTCGACTCAAGAGACCCAGTACTTC.

The gene calls are TRBV5-1 and TRBJ1-2; D is unclear. V gave up 4 bases and J gave up 0 bases, with 16 bases separating them. The CDR3 is 16 amino acids. Germline CDR1 is SGHRS and CDR2 is YFSETQ. This CDR3 is CASSPSPGPANYGYTF. CDR3 nucleotides: TGCGCCAGCAGCCCTAGCCCGGGCCCAGCTAACTATGGCTACACCTTC.

CDR3 DNA sequence: TGCGCCAGCAGCCGGGACTTTTTAGTTTCCTACGAGCAGTACTTC. This codes for CASSRDFLVSYEQYF. The gene calls are TRBV5-1 and TRBJ2-7, with D possibly matching TRBD2 (6 bases). V was pared by 4 bases and J by 1 base, with 15 bases between. Per germline, CDR1 SGHRS and CDR2 YFSETQ. The CDR3 consists of 15 residues.